This section outlines one T cell receptor beta chain sequence together with its context. This entry comes from a study of blood T cell repertoires in COVID-19. TCRdb's table, derived via immunoSEQ multiplex PCR, lists solely in-frame clones and lacks some. The sample has more than 95,000 clones, around 85% seen once. The CDR3 sequence is 15 residues long. Germline V lookup: CDR1 MDHEN, CDR2 SYDVKM. V lost 5 bases and J lost 6; bases outside the gene matches: 10. This sequence joins TRBV28 and TRBJ1-2, with 9 bases lining up with TRBD1. The receptor was derived from an elderly woman with COVID-19, enrolled during active disease. Sample: peripheral blood. This chain's CDR3 is CASSLYRGQGDGYTF. As DNA, the CDR3 is TGTGCCAGCAGTCTGTACAGGGGGCAGGGGGATGGCTACACCTTC.